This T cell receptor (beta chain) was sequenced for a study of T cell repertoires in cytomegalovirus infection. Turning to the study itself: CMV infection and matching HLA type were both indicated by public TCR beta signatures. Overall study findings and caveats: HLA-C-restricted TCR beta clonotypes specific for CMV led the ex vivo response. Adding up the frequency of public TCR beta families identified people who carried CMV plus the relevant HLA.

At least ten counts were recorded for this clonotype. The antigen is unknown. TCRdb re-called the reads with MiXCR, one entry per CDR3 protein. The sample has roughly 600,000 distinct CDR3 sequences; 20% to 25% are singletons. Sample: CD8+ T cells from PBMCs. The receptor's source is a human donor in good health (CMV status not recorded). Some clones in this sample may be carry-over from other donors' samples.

The DNA for the CDR3 is TGTGCCAGCAGCCCCCTAGCGGGAAACTACGAGCAGTACTTC. Translation gives CASSPLAGNYEQYF. V gene TRBV7-9 combines with J gene TRBJ2-7; the match to TRBD2 covers 9 bases. The V gene's germline CDR1 is SEHNR and CDR2 FQNEAQ (reference sequence). With 5 bases clipped from V and 3 bases from J, the junction kept 5 bases outside the gene matches. This CDR3 contains 14 residues.